These 11 T cell receptor beta chains came from one sample sequenced in a study of T cell responses to AZD1222 COVID-19 vaccine. The method was immunoSEQ multiplex PCR; TCRdb's version includes in-frame clones alone and lacks a portion of them. The sample includes about 97,000 clones, about 88% seen only once; the top ten take 2.5% to 3.5%. The source material was peripheral blood, sampled on day 0 of AZD1222 vaccination. The receptors come from an adult in good health.

The chain combines TRBV7-8 with TRBJ2-7; perhaps TRBD2 as D (6 bases). V was cut by 6 bases and J by 3 bases, with 12 bases left in between. The CDR3 spans 13 residues. Germline CDR1 reads SGHVS; CDR2 reads FQNEAQ. The CDR3 reads CASRAGTYYEQYF. DNA for the CDR3: TGTGCCAGCAGGGCGGGGACCTACTACGAGCAGTACTTC.

This clone came up once. This chain joins TRBV11-2 and TRBJ1-5; D possibly corresponds to TRBD1 (5 bases). The V and J ends lost 5 bases and 6 bases respectively, with 14 bases between them. This CDR3 contains 14 residues. Germline CDR1 is SGHAT and CDR2 is FQNNGV. The DNA for the CDR3 is TGTGCCAGCAGCACCGGGGGGTACGGTCAGCCCCAGCATTTT. Translating gives CASSTGGYGQPQHF.

The V and J genes are TRBV5-1 and TRBJ1-3; the D gene is possibly TRBD1 (6 bases). The CDR3 totals 14 residues. V lost 1 base to trimming and J lost 4 bases, with 9 bases between them. Per the germline V gene, CDR1 is SGHRS and CDR2 is YFSETQ. CDR3 in amino acids: CASSLWGAGNTIYF. In DNA, the CDR3 is TGCGCCAGCAGCTTGTGGGGGGCCGGAAACACCATATATTTT. The variable domain in full, completed from reference TRBV5-1 and TRBJ1-3, reads KAGVTQTPRYLIKTRGQQVTLSCSPISGHRSVSWYQQTPGQGLQFLFEYFSETQRNKGNFPGRFSGRQFSNSRSEMNVSTLELGDSALYLCASSLWGAGNTIYFGEGSWLTVV.

The J gene is TRBJ1-4, the V gene TRBV13; D perhaps matches TRBD1 (6 bases). Looked up from germline, CDR1 is PRHDT and CDR2 is FYEKMQ (reference sequence). Trimming stripped 5 bases from V and 5 bases from J, with 15 bases between. The CDR3 sequence is 15 residues long. The CDR3 nucleotides are TGTGCCAGCAGCGAAAGCAGGGGCTCCAATGAAAAACTGTTTTTT. This codes for CASSESRGSNEKLFF.

The V gene is TRBV7-3, the J gene TRBJ2-3; TRBD2 might be the D (5 bases). The CDR3 loop spans 14 amino acids. With 4 bases removed from V and 3 bases from J, the gap between germline ends came to 11 bases. Germline values: CDR1 SGHTA, CDR2 FQGTGA. CDR3 loop: CASSSRPGTDTQYF. CDR3 nucleotide sequence: TGTGCCAGCAGCTCCCGCCCGGGGACAGATACGCAGTATTTT.

The gene calls are TRBV4-1 and TRBJ1-2; D uncertain. There are 14 residues in the CDR3. V lost 4 bases and J lost 4, with 13 bases in between. Germline-derived CDR1 and CDR2 are MGHRA and YSYEKL. As DNA, the CDR3 is TGCGCCAGCAGCCTCGTCGAGTTTAGCTATGGCTACACCTTC. It yields the protein CASSLVEFSYGYTF.

This chain connects TRBV28 to TRBJ1-1, with D maybe TRBD1 (5 bases). V was shortened by 2 bases and J by 4 bases, with 14 bases between the two germline ends. This CDR3 spans 15 amino acids. Germline lookup yields CDR1 MDHEN and CDR2 SYDVKM. The CDR3 DNA reads as TGTGCCAGCAGTTTACCAGGGACGCAGGGCACTGAAGCTTTCTTT. Protein: CASSLPGTQGTEAFF. Looking up the rest from reference TRBV28 and TRBJ1-1 gives the full variable domain: DVKVTQSSRYLVKRTGEKVFLECVQDMDHENMFWYRQDPGLGLRLIYFSYDVKMKEKGDIPEGYSVSREKKERFSLILESASTNQTSMYLCASSLPGTQGTEAFFGQGTRLTVV.

The chain is built from TRBV7-2 and TRBJ1-4; a weak D match, TRBD1 (5 bases). The V and J ends lost 5 bases and 0 bases respectively, with 16 bases between them. The V gene's germline CDR1 is SGHTA and CDR2 FQGNSA. CDR3 length: 17 residues. CDR3 amino acids: CASSKRDGSTTNEKLFF. The CDR3 region has the DNA TGTGCCAGCAGCAAGCGGGACGGCAGCACAACTAATGAAAAACTGTTTTTT.

The chain employs TRBV6-5 and TRBJ2-3; no reliable D call. CDR3 length: 14 residues. V lost 11 bases to trimming and J lost 2 bases, with 17 bases between them. Germline CDR1 and CDR2: MNHEY and SVGAGI. DNA of the CDR3: TGTGCCGGTCGTGGCCTAACTACCACAGATACGCAGTATTTT. Its translation: CAGRGLTTTDTQYF.

V and J are TRBV19 and TRBJ1-5, with TRBD1 matching over 8 bases. V trimming: 5 bases; J trimming: 4 bases; junction bases outside the gene matches: 7. Germline V gene data show CDR1 as LNHDA and CDR2 as SQIVND (reference sequence). The CDR3 covers 15 residues. The CDR3 sequence is CASSGQGAANQPQHF. CDR3 DNA: TGTGCCAGTAGTGGGCAGGGGGCGGCGAATCAGCCCCAGCATTTT.

The genes are TRBV7-9 and TRBJ1-6, with 8 positions matching TRBD1. Germline V gene data show CDR1 as SEHNR and CDR2 as FQNEAQ (reference sequence). This CDR3 spans 14 amino acids. V shed 4 bases and J 8 bases; nucleotides not matched to a gene: 4. CDR3 protein: CASSWTGNYSPLHF. The CDR3 DNA reads TGTGCCAGCAGCTGGACAGGGAACTATTCACCCCTCCACTTT.